Presented here are 5 T cell receptor beta chains from one specimen sequenced in a study of cytotoxic CD8 clonotypes in ibrutinib-treated CLL. Method: immunoSEQ multiplex PCR; TCRdb's copy keeps in-frame clones and lacks some. This table has about 300,000 clones, 60% to 80% appearing once. The sequences come from PBMCs, collected at disease progression, from a patient treated with ibrutinib. The receptors here all came from a human donor with chronic lymphocytic leukemia.

V is TRBV5-5 and J is TRBJ2-3; no reliable D call. Trimming stripped 5 bases from V and 6 bases from J, with 13 bases between. Germline V gene sequence: CDR1 SGHKS, CDR2 YYEKEE (reference sequence). The CDR3 consists of 13 residues. CDR3 sequence (DNA): TGTGCCAGCAGTTTAGGTTGGTACGATACGCAGTATTTT. Encoded protein: CASSLGWYDTQYF.

The chain couples TRBV7-6 to TRBJ2-5; D uncertain. This CDR3 is 12 amino acids long. Trimming cost V 2 bases and J 6 bases, with 7 bases left between them. CDR1 SGHVS and CDR2 FNYEAQ come from the germline V gene. CDR3 coding DNA: TGTGCCAGCAGCTTATTGGGTCAGACCCAGTACTTC. Amino acid sequence: CASSLLGQTQYF.

V is TRBV28 and J is TRBJ1-5; D unresolved. The CDR3 has 14 residues. The germline gives CDR1 MDHEN, CDR2 SYDVKM. V lost 3 bases and J 7 bases, leaving 13 bases between the germline ends. CDR3 nucleotide sequence: TGTGCCAGCAGTTTGGGTCGGCGCAGCCAGCCCCAGCATTTT. Translating it yields CASSLGRRSQPQHF.

Only one count was recorded for this clone. The chain couples TRBV18 to TRBJ1-5; 8 bases fit TRBD1. The germline V gene has CDR1 KGHSH and CDR2 LQKENI. CDR3 size: 16 residues. Germline trimming cut 6 bases from V and 2 bases from J; bases unmatched to any gene: 9. The CDR3 protein is CASSPDRGRGNQPQHF. Here the CDR3 DNA reads TGTGCCAGCTCCCCCGACAGGGGTCGAGGCAATCAGCCCCAGCATTTT.

This clone was recorded only once. V usage is TRBV7-3 and J usage is TRBJ2-7; perhaps TRBD2 as D (6 bases). The CDR3 length is 12 residues. Trimming removed 7 bases from V and 0 bases from J, with 7 bases in between. The V gene's germline CDR1 is SGHTA and CDR2 FQGTGA. The DNA for the CDR3 is TGTGCCAGCAACGGGGGCTCCTACGAGCAGTACTTC. It specifies CASNGGSYEQYF.